The T cell receptor (beta chain) described here comes from a study of T cells in localized non-small cell lung cancer. The study's findings and limits: A median approximately 53 of the top 100 tumor clones appeared in adjacent lung.

This table comes from immunoSEQ multiplex PCR, and its TCRdb copy is limited to in-frame clones, with some not included. The sample consists of roughly 3,200 clones, about 29% of them appearing once. This clone was observed a few times. Its specificity is not known. V shed 2 bases and J 0 bases; nucleotides not matched to a gene: 6. Germline CDR1 reads MDHEN; CDR2 reads SYDVKM. This CDR3 has 17 amino acids. This sequence was found in a man aged 35 to 70 with stage III lung adenocarcinoma. This chain uses TRBV28 with TRBJ2-7, with 11 bases identical to TRBD2. The sequencing used lung tumor tissue, collected before any cancer treatment. In DNA form, the CDR3 reads TGTGCCAGCAGTTTAAGTGGGACTAGCGGCCTCTCCTACGAGCAGTACTTC. Protein product: CASSLSGTSGLSYEQYF.